This T cell receptor beta chain was retrieved from a study of post-analysis software for immune sequencing data. Turning to this clonotype: Its antigen remains unknown.

Study-wide results and limits: Patients showed TRBV5-6, TRBV5-1 and TRBV20-1 among five TRBV segments more frequent than in controls.

Unique molecular identifiers were built into the TCR beta cDNA libraries. From the PCR reads, TCRdb called clonotypes with MiXCR, one entry per CDR3 protein. The sample has hundreds of thousands of distinct CDR3 sequences, just under 30% seen once. There are 15 residues in the CDR3. The ends lost 4 bases at V and 6 bases at J; junction bases unmatched: 8. The germline V gene has CDR1 SEHNR and CDR2 FQNEAQ (reference sequence). This TCR was recovered from a girl aged 10 to 17 with multiple sclerosis. Sequenced sample: blood. V gene TRBV7-9 combines with J gene TRBJ1-4, with 7 bases matching TRBD1. In DNA, the CDR3 is TGTGCCAGCAGCTCCCTACAGGGGTTGGATGAAAAACTGTTTTTT. Its protein product is CASSSLQGLDEKLFF.